These 21 T cell receptor beta chains originate from one sample sequenced in a study of metastatic and nonmetastatic thyroid tumors. TCRdb reassembled clones from the PCR reads with MiXCR. This sample has about 40,000 clones; roughly 11% occur once, and the top ten carry roughly a quarter. Among the patients, none had received any treatment before thyroid surgery. The specimen was blood. The origin of the receptors is a female donor with papillary thyroid cancer or a benign thyroid nodule (not recorded which). Some clones in this sample may be carry-over from other donors' samples.

As concerns this clone: Germline and junction disagree at one end, which may indicate a read error. The V gene is TRBV11-2, the J gene TRBJ1-1; D unclear. Germline CDR1 reads SGHAT; CDR2 reads FQNNGV. The CDR3 is 16 amino acids. The DNA for the CDR3 is TGTGCCAGCAGCCCAAGACATGACCCGAGAGACACTGAATCTTTCTTT. Translation: CASSPRHDPRDTESFF.

This chain uses TRBV9 with TRBJ2-7; possible D gene TRBD1, 5 bases. Germline V gene lookup returns CDR1 SGDLS and CDR2 YYNGEE. The CDR3 has 16 residues. V lost 4 bases and J lost 5, with 22 bases in between. CDR3 sequence: CASSPSRVMGQDEQYF. The CDR3 DNA reads TGTGCCAGCAGCCCATCAAGGGTCATGGGGCAAGACGAGCAGTACTTC. Full variable domain (missing parts from reference TRBV9 and TRBJ2-7): DSGVTQTPKHLITATGQRVTLRCSPRSGDLSVYWYQQSLDQGLQFLIQYYNGEERAKGNILERFSAQQFPDLHSELNLSSLELGDSALYFCASSPSRVMGQDEQYFGPGTRLTVT.

To note about this clone: A read error may be the cause here, since a much bigger clone is one base away. This CDR3 is also generated by other DNA sequences in the sample. The chain links TRBV19 to TRBJ1-4; no clear D gene. The CDR3 is 14 amino acids. The V gene's germline CDR1 is LNHDA and CDR2 SQIVND (reference sequence). This chain's CDR3 is CASSIGAGREKLFF. CDR3 nucleotides: TGTGCCAGTAGTATAGGGGCAGGCCGGGAAAAGCTGTTTTTT. The full variable domain, in which reference TRBV19 and TRBJ1-4 provide the parts outside the CDR3, is DGGITQSPKYLFRKEGQNVTLSCEQNLNHDAMYWYRQDPGQGLRLIYYSQIVNDFQKGDIAEGYSVSREKKESFPLTVTSAQKNPTAFYLCASSIGAGREKLFFGSGTQLSVL.

This clone was detected ten times or more. V is TRBV28 and J is TRBJ2-1, with D unresolved. V was trimmed by 5 bases and J by 6 bases, leaving 17 bases between them. Germline CDR1 MDHEN, CDR2 SYDVKM. The CDR3 loop spans 15 amino acids. Here the CDR3 DNA reads TGTGCCAGCAGTATTCGAGGCGCGGATGCCAATGAGCAGTTCTTC. Translation gives CASSIRGADANEQFF.

This clone was detected ten times or more. The gene calls are TRBV2 and TRBJ2-7; perhaps TRBD2 as D (5 bases). CDR3 length: 12 residues. V gave up 8 bases and J gave up 3 bases, with 11 bases separating them. Germline CDR1 is SNHLY and CDR2 is FYNNEI. In DNA form, the CDR3 reads TGTGCCAGCCTATATCGGGGCTACGAGCAGTACTTC. Its translation is CASLYRGYEQYF. Together with reference TRBV2 and TRBJ2-7, the CDR3 gives the full variable domain: EPEVTQTPSHQVTQMGQEVILRCVPISNHLYFYWYRQILGQKVEFLVSFYNNEISEKSEIFDDQFSVERPDGSNFTLKIRSTKLEDSAMYFCASLYRGYEQYFGPGTRLTVT.

The rearrangement links TRBV5-1 to TRBJ2-1; weak D call: TRBD2 (5 bases). V lost 4 bases, J lost 14 bases, and 22 bases lay in between. The CDR3 has 14 residues. CDR1 SGHRS and CDR2 YFSETQ come from the germline V gene. CDR3 amino acids: CASSPYTNRDGEFF. DNA of the CDR3: TGCGCCAGCAGCCCCTACACTAATCGGGATGGCGAGTTCTTC.

The chain has TRBV9 and TRBJ2-3; 10 bases map to TRBD2. From germline, CDR1 is SGDLS and CDR2 YYNGEE. The CDR3 totals 15 residues. The trim removed 0 bases at V and 5 bases at J, leaving 3 bases unmatched. DNA for the CDR3: TGTGCCAGCAGCGTAGGCACTAGCGGGAAAGATACGCAGTATTTT. Translation gives CASSVGTSGKDTQYF. The full variable domain, with the rest looked up from reference TRBV9 and TRBJ2-3, is DSGVTQTPKHLITATGQRVTLRCSPRSGDLSVYWYQQSLDQGLQFLIQYYNGEERAKGNILERFSAQQFPDLHSELNLSSLELGDSALYFCASSVGTSGKDTQYFGPGTRLTVL.

This clone appeared many times. The rearrangement links TRBV20-1 to TRBJ2-1; possibly TRBD2 for D (6 bases). This CDR3 is built from 17 residues. Trimming pared 5 bases from V and 1 base from J, leaving 21 bases between. Germline assignment: CDR1 DFQATT and CDR2 SNEGSKA (reference sequence). As DNA, the CDR3 is TGCAGTGCTTTCCAACAGATGACTAGTAGGTCCTACAATGAGCAGTTCTTC. Protein product: CSAFQQMTSRSYNEQFF.

V gene TRBV14 combines with J gene TRBJ1-1; tentatively, D is TRBD1 (5 bases). The CDR3 runs 15 residues. The ends were cut back, 4 bases at V and 3 bases at J, with 15 bases in the middle. Germline V lookup: CDR1 SGHDN, CDR2 FVKESK. CDR3 amino acids: CASSPQGREDTEAFF. CDR3 DNA: TGTGCCAGCAGCCCCCAGGGAAGGGAGGACACTGAAGCTTTCTTT.

This clone was observed at least ten times. The chain couples TRBV20-1 to TRBJ1-5; tentative D call: TRBD1 (5 bases). Germline-derived CDR1 and CDR2 are DFQATT and SNEGSKA (reference sequence). Trimming shortened V by 4 bases and J by 0 bases, and 13 bases separated the two germline ends. There are 15 residues in the CDR3. The CDR3 loop is CSATRSGTSNQPQHF. CDR3 sequence (DNA): TGCAGTGCTACAAGGTCCGGGACTAGCAATCAGCCCCAGCATTTT.

The sample holds many counts of this clone. The chain couples TRBV29-1 to TRBJ2-5; possibly TRBD2 for D (6 bases). Trimming shortened V by 6 bases and J by 1 base, and 15 bases separated the two germline ends. The CDR3 totals 14 residues. The germline V gene has CDR1 SQVTM and CDR2 ANQGSEA. The CDR3 DNA is TGCAGCGTAGGGGACTTAGGGACCCAAGAGACCCAGTACTTC. It specifies CSVGDLGTQETQYF.

A word on this clone: A much more abundant neighbour one base away suggests this may be a read error. The same CDR3 is also encoded by other DNA sequences in this sample. The chain carries TRBV28 and TRBJ2-1, with D uncertain. Germline lookup yields CDR1 MDHEN and CDR2 SYDVKM. The CDR3 runs to 13 residues. CDR3 nucleotides: TGTGCCAGCATCAAAAAGTCCTACAATGAGCAGTTCTTT. Its protein is CASIKKSYNEQFF.

At least ten counts were recorded for this clone. This rearrangement joins TRBV6-1 to TRBJ1-6; D unresolved. V was trimmed by 8 bases and J by 7 bases, leaving 12 bases between them. This CDR3 comprises 13 residues. CDR1 is MNHNS, CDR2 SASEGT, per germline. CDR3: CASQGMGNSPLHF. Written as DNA, the CDR3 is TGTGCCAGCCAAGGGATGGGAAATTCACCCCTCCACTTT.

At least ten counts were recorded for this clone. The rearrangement joins TRBV27 to TRBJ2-7, with TRBD2 identical over 7 bases. Trimming at V came to 5 bases and at J to 7 bases, leaving 11 bases not matched to a gene. The CDR3 length is 14 residues. CDR1 and CDR2 (germline): MNHEY, SMNVEV (reference sequence). DNA for the CDR3: TGTGCCAGCAGTCCTAGCGTGGGGGGGTATGAGCAGTACTTC. It translates to CASSPSVGGYEQYF.

The table lists this clone with many counts. This sequence joins TRBV20-1 and TRBJ2-3; TRBD1 might be the D (6 bases). Trimming shortened V by 4 bases and J by 1 base, and 6 bases separated the two germline ends. There are 12 residues in the CDR3. Germline CDR1 DFQATT, CDR2 SNEGSKA (reference sequence). CDR3 DNA: TGCAGTGCTACAGGGGGCACAGATACGCAGTATTTT. It is translated as CSATGGTDTQYF.

The genes are TRBV7-2 and TRBJ2-7; D unclear. V lost 10 bases, J lost 5 bases, and 21 bases lay in between. Germline values: CDR1 SGHTA, CDR2 FQGNSA. This CDR3 contains 14 residues. The CDR3 bases are TGTGCCATCAGTACGCCATGGGGAAACCACGAGCAGTACTTC. It is translated as CAISTPWGNHEQYF.

This clone was observed at least ten times. V is TRBV5-1 and J is TRBJ1-4; 8 bases map to TRBD1. The length of the CDR3 is 15 residues. The germline CDR1 and CDR2 sequences are SGHRS and YFSETQ. Trimming removed 4 bases from V and 3 bases from J; junction bases left unmatched: 5. The CDR3 is CASSPPGQANEKLFF. As DNA, the CDR3 is TGCGCCAGCAGCCCGCCGGGACAGGCTAATGAAAAACTGTTTTTT.

The rearrangement joins TRBV11-2 to TRBJ2-3; D is ambiguous. This CDR3 region has 16 residues. Trimming pared 0 bases from V and 2 bases from J, leaving 12 bases between. CDR1 SGHAT and CDR2 FQNNGV come from the germline V gene. The CDR3 loop is CASSLDLVPYTDTQYF. In DNA form, the CDR3 reads TGTGCCAGCAGCTTAGATCTTGTACCGTACACAGATACGCAGTATTTT.

The CDR3 nucleotides are TGTGCCAGCATTTTTCGGTTTTGGAGGGTTGGCAATCAGCCCCAGCATTTT. Translating gives CASIFRFWRVGNQPQHF. This chain links TRBV28 with TRBJ1-5; no firm D call. V lost 7 bases and J 2 bases, leaving 21 bases between the germline ends. The CDR3 is made up of 17 amino acids. CDR1 MDHEN and CDR2 SYDVKM come from the germline V gene.

This clone was picked up many times. The rearrangement uses TRBV11-3 and TRBJ1-2; D ambiguous. Germline V CDR1 and CDR2: SGHNT, YENEEA. V was clipped by 1 base and J by 2 bases, with 8 bases between them. This CDR3 region has 14 residues. The CDR3 DNA is TGTGCCAGCAGCTTAGGGTTCATCAACTATGGCTACACCTTC. Amino acids: CASSLGFINYGYTF.

The table lists this clone with many counts. V gene TRBV28 combines with J gene TRBJ2-7; D not resolved. Trimming shortened V by 6 bases and J by 1 base, and 19 bases separated the two germline ends. The germline V gene encodes CDR1 MDHEN and CDR2 SYDVKM. There are 16 residues in the CDR3. The CDR3 coding sequence is TGTGCCAGCAGCAATTTGGGTTGGGATACGTCCTACGAGCAGTACTTC. Its translation: CASSNLGWDTSYEQYF.